This T cell receptor (beta chain) was captured in a study of blood T cell repertoires in COVID-19. In the study overall: The United States, Italy and Spain supplied acute and convalescent COVID-19 samples.

The germline CDR1 and CDR2 sequences are LNHDA and SQIVND (reference sequence). CDR3 length equals 13 residues. Trimming left V 1 base short and J 5 bases short, with 7 bases between. Recruits, aged roughly 18 to 89 years, lived in 24 US areas. Categorization into cohorts depended on clinical history that participants reported. Here immunoSEQ multiplex PCR was the method, and the copy in TCRdb shows in-frame clones only, minus some. The repertoire holds 150,000 or so clones, with roughly 87% as singletons. The chain couples TRBV19 to TRBJ2-3; D might be TRBD1 (5 bases). The sample taken for sequencing was PBMCs or T cells enriched from blood (not recorded which). This clonotype was obtained from a woman aged 40 to 49 who had been exposed to COVID-19. Here the CDR3 reads CASSIGQLDTQYF. For the CDR3, the DNA is TGTGCCAGTAGTATAGGACAGCTAGATACGCAGTATTTT. The full variable domain, completed using reference TRBV19 and TRBJ2-3, is DGGITQSPKYLFRKEGQNVTLSCEQNLNHDAMYWYRQDPGQGLRLIYYSQIVNDFQKGDIAEGYSVSREKKESFPLTVTSAQKNPTAFYLCASSIGQLDTQYFGPGTRLTVL.